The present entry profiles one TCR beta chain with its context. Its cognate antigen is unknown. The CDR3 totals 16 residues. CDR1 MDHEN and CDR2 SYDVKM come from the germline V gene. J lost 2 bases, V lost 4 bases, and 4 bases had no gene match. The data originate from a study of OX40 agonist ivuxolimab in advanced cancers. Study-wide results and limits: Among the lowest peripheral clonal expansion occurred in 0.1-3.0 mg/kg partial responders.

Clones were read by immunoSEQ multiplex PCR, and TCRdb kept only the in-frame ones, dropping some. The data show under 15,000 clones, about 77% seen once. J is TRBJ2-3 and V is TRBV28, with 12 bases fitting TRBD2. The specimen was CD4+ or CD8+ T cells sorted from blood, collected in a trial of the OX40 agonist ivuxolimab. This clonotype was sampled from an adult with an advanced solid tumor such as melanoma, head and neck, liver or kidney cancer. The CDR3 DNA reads TGTGCCAGCAGTTCGACTAGCGGGAGTTTCACAGATACGCAGTATTTT. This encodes CASSSTSGSFTDTQYF.